The rows below give T cell receptor beta chains drawn from one sample of a study of technical replicates of blood from four donors. Generated by immunoSEQ multiplex PCR, the TCRdb table keeps only in-frame clones and is missing some. This table has about 100,000 clones, nearly 97% appearing once. The specimen was T cells isolated from PBMCs. The receptors were sampled from a human donor in good health. Each CDR3 is given with its conserved first and last residue. The D gene is left open where the match is weak. The size entry is marked missing in some rows and otherwise reads once, few, many or a size class.

.	TRBV9	.	TRBJ1-4	TGTGCCAGCAGCTCGCGAGGACAGCGGAATGAAAAACTGTTTTTT	CASSSRGQRNEKLFF
.	TRBV9	.	TRBJ1-2	TGTGCCAGCAGCGTAGAGTCGACGGGGTATGGCTACACCTTC	CASSVESTGYGYTF
once	TRBV27	.	TRBJ2-5	TGTGCCAGCAGCCCTTCCCCCCTCGAAGCCTTTCAAGAGACCCAGTACTTC	CASSPSPLEAFQETQYF
.	TRBV6-5	TRBD2	TRBJ2-5	TGTGCCAGCAGTTTACTAGCGGGGGCCCTCCAAGAGACCCAGTACTTC	CASSLLAGALQETQYF
.	TRBV5-1	.	TRBJ2-5	TGCGCCAGCAGCTTGGCGGAGTCGATGTACCAAGAGACCCAGTACTTC	CASSLAESMYQETQYF
.	TRBV29-1	.	TRBJ1-4	TGCAGCGTTGTCGTCCAGGCCGGTGGGGCTGAAAAACTGTTTTTT	CSVVVQAGGAEKLFF
.	TRBV30	TRBD1	TRBJ1-2	TGTGCCTGGAGGATTGGGGTATATCGGCGGGACAGGGCTTATGGCTACACCTTC	CAWRIGVYRRDRAYGYTF
.	TRBV21-1	.	TRBJ2-3	TGTGCCAGCAGCAAACTAGTTGGCGATACGCAGTATTTT	CASSKLVGDTQYF
.	TRBV7-2	.	TRBJ2-7	TGTGCCAGCAGCTTAGGACGGCTCCGCGCAGGCGAGCAGTACTTC	CASSLGRLRAGEQYF
.	TRBV11-2	.	TRBJ1-5	TGTGCCAGCAGCCCCCTGGGGAGGGGCGAAAGCAATCAGCCCCAGCATTTT	CASSPLGRGESNQPQHF
.	TRBV6-5	.	TRBJ1-2	TGTGCCAGCATCAACACCGGTGAGGACTATGGCTACACCTTC	CASINTGEDYGYTF
.	TRBV10-2	.	TRBJ2-7	TGCGCCAGCAGTGATGGACCCGGGGGCTCCTACGAGCAGTACTTC	CASSDGPGGSYEQYF
.	TRBV29-1	.	TRBJ2-3	TGCAGCGTTGTTCGGGAAACAGATACGCAGTATTTT	CSVVRETDTQYF
.	TRBV4-1	.	TRBJ2-1	TGCGCCAGCAGCCAAGAACCCCCCCCCTCCGGTTCGCATGAGCAGTTCTTC	CASSQEPPPSGSHEQFF
.	TRBV27	TRBD2	TRBJ2-1	TGTGCCAGCAGTCCCGGGACTAGCGGGTCAAATGAGCAGTTCTTC	CASSPGTSGSNEQFF
.	TRBV2	TRBD1	TRBJ2-3	TGTGCCAGCAAACTACAGGGGGTAGTGGATACGCAGTATTTT	CASKLQGVVDTQYF
.	TRBV5-1	TRBD1	TRBJ1-4	TGCGCCAGCAGCCTTTCCGGGACAGGGGTTGTAGAAAAACTGTTTTTT	CASSLSGTGVVEKLFF
.	TRBV4-1	.	TRBJ2-5	TGCGCCAGCAGCCAAACTGGCGGGGAGACCCAGTACTTC	CASSQTGGETQYF
.	TRBV11-3	TRBD2	TRBJ2-1	TGTGCCAGCAGCTTAGATTTGGGGCTAGCGGGGGGGCACGGCAATGAGCAGTTCTTC	CASSLDLGLAGGHGNEQFF
.	TRBV2	.	TRBJ2-5	TGTGCCAGCAGTGAGTACAGACAAGAGACCCAGTACTTC	CASSEYRQETQYF
once	TRBV7-9	.	TRBJ1-1	TGTGCCAGCAGCTCCCCCCCAGGGAACACTGAAGCTTTCTTT	CASSSPPGNTEAFF
once	TRBV28	.	TRBJ1-1	TGTGCCACTACAACAGGGAACACTGAAGCTTTCTTT	CATTTGNTEAFF
.	TRBV4-2	TRBD2	TRBJ2-3	TGTGCCAGCAGCCAAGATACGTCTAGCGGGAGGTTTCGTCTTCTCCCCACAGATACGCAGTATTTT	CASSQDTSSGRFRLLPTDTQYF
.	TRBV4-1	.	TRBJ2-7	TGCGCCAGCAGCCAAGGGACAGTGGTAGGCTCCTACGAGCAGTACTTC	CASSQGTVVGSYEQYF
.	TRBV6-6	.	TRBJ2-1	TGTGCCAGCAGCCGTTCTTACAATGAGCAGTTCTTC	CASSRSYNEQFF
.	TRBV6-1	TRBD1	TRBJ1-5	TGTGCCAGCAGTGATTTGGGGGGACAGGGCCAGCCCCAGCATTTT	CASSDLGGQGQPQHF
.	TRBV19	TRBD2	TRBJ2-1	TGTGCCAGTACCCATGGGGCATGGGCTAGCGGGAGCGGCTCCTACAATGAGCAGTTCTTC	CASTHGAWASGSGSYNEQFF
.	TRBV11-3	TRBD2	TRBJ2-5	TGTGCCAGCAGCTTTTTCGTCTTCGGGTCGGCTAGCGGAATACAAGAGACCCAGTACTTC	CASSFFVFGSASGIQETQYF
once	TRBV5-4	.	TRBJ2-1	TGTGCCAGCAGCTTGGCCAAGTCCGGGGACAATGAGCAGTTCTTC	CASSLAKSGDNEQFF
.	TRBV4-1	.	TRBJ2-7	TGCGCCAGCAGCCAAGAAGGGGGTAGTTCCTACGAGCAGTACTTC	CASSQEGGSSYEQYF
.	TRBV28	TRBD1	TRBJ1-2	TGTGCCAGCAGTGGGACAGGCATCGCAAACTATGGCTACACCTTC	CASSGTGIANYGYTF
.	TRBV29-1	TRBD2	TRBJ2-1	TGCAGCGTCTCTCAGGCGGGAGGGCTAGGTGAGCAGTTCTTC	CSVSQAGGLGEQFF
.	TRBV18	.	TRBJ1-2	TGTGCCAGCTCCCCGGGTGGAGACTATGGCTACACCTTC	CASSPGGDYGYTF
once	TRBV11-2	.	TRBJ2-5	TGTGCCAGCAGCTCGCCGGCGGAGCAAGAGACCCAGTACTTC	CASSSPAEQETQYF
.	TRBV19	.	TRBJ2-3	TGTGCCAGTAGTATCATGGGCAGTCGCACAGATACGCAGTATTTT	CASSIMGSRTDTQYF
.	TRBV5-4	.	TRBJ2-1	TGTGCCAGCAGCTACTGGGGGGACAATGAGCAGTTCTTC	CASSYWGDNEQFF
.	TRBV5-6	.	TRBJ2-3	TGTGCCAGCAGCTTGAGGGGGAGGGGGGGCACAGATACGCAGTATTTT	CASSLRGRGGTDTQYF
.	TRBV4-1	TRBD2	TRBJ2-1	TGCGCCAGCAGCCAACAACTAGCGGGAGGCGATGAGCAGTTCTTC	CASSQQLAGGDEQFF
once	TRBV7-2	.	TRBJ2-3	TGTGCCAGCAGCTTAGAAGGGGGGGCAGGAGATACGCAGTATTTT	CASSLEGGAGDTQYF
.	TRBV28	.	TRBJ1-2	TGTGCCATCGGATCAGGGGCCGGCTACACCTTC	CAIGSGAGYTF
.	TRBV7-9	.	TRBJ1-1	TGTGCCAGCAGCCCCAGTACCGTCAACACTGAAGCTTTCTTT	CASSPSTVNTEAFF
once	TRBV28	TRBD1	TRBJ1-4	TGTGCCAGCAGTTGGACAGGTCGAGCAACTAATGAAAAACTGTTTTTT	CASSWTGRATNEKLFF
.	TRBV6-1	.	TRBJ2-7	TGTGCCAGCAGTACCGGACAGTTAGCCTACGAGCAGTACTTC	CASSTGQLAYEQYF
.	TRBV2	.	TRBJ2-1	TGTGCCAGCAGTGTAGGCCTAGCCTACAATGAGCAGTTCTTC	CASSVGLAYNEQFF
.	TRBV28	TRBD2	TRBJ2-7	TGTGCCAGCAGTACACTAGCGGGAGACTACGAGCAGTACTTC	CASSTLAGDYEQYF
.	TRBV10-3	TRBD2	TRBJ2-1	TGTGCCATCAGTGAGTCTTTGCCGACTAGCGCTTCCTACAATGAGCAGTTCTTC	CAISESLPTSASYNEQFF